This TCR beta chain was identified during a study of blood T cells in healthy people across ages. Germline V gives CDR1 MNHEY, CDR2 SVGAGI. Between the trimmed V and J ends, which lost 2 bases and 11 bases, there was a span of 21 bases. This CDR3 has 15 amino acids. PBMCs numbering at least 6.5 million were isolated per sample. The second PCR ran about 6 to 12 cycles with a sample-barcoded 5' primer and J-beta primers. TCRdb independently ran MiXCR on the 5' RACE reads; one entry per CDR3 protein. The table records over 1,300,000 distinct CDR3 sequences, around 59% of them present only once. This receptor was taken from a man aged 18 to 30 in good health. The sequenced sample consisted of blood. The gene calls are TRBV6-5 and TRBJ2-5; D remains ambiguous. The DNA for the CDR3 is TGTGCCAGCAGTTACGGTCTTGGCGGCAACAATGAGCAGTACTTC. It is translated as CASSYGLGGNNEQYF.